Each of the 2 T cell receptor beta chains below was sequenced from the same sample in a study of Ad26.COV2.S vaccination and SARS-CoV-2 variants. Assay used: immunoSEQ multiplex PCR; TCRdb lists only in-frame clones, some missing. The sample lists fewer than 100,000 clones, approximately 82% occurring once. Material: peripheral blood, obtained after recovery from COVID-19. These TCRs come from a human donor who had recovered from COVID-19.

CDR3 bases: TGTGCCAGCAGCTTCGGCGGGGGAGGCGAGCAGTACTTC. Its protein product is CASSFGGGGEQYF. The V call is TRBV7-8, the J call TRBJ2-7, with 7 bases that match TRBD2. This CDR3 is built from 13 residues. Per germline, CDR1 SGHVS and CDR2 FQNEAQ. Losses at the gene ends were 3 bases for V and 6 bases for J; bases not matched to a gene: 5. Looking up the rest from reference TRBV7-8 and TRBJ2-7 gives the full variable domain: GAGVSQSPRYKVAKRGQDVALRCDPISGHVSLFWYQQALGQGPEFLTYFQNEAQLDKSGLPSDRFFAERPEGSVSTLKIQRTQQEDSAVYLCASSFGGGGEQYFGPGTRLTVT.

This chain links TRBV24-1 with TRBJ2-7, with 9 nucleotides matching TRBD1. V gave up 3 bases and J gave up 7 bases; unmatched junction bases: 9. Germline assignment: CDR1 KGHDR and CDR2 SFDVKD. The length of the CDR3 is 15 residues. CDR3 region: CATSDPSDRGWEQYF. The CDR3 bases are TGTGCCACCAGTGATCCTTCGGACAGGGGCTGGGAGCAGTACTTC.